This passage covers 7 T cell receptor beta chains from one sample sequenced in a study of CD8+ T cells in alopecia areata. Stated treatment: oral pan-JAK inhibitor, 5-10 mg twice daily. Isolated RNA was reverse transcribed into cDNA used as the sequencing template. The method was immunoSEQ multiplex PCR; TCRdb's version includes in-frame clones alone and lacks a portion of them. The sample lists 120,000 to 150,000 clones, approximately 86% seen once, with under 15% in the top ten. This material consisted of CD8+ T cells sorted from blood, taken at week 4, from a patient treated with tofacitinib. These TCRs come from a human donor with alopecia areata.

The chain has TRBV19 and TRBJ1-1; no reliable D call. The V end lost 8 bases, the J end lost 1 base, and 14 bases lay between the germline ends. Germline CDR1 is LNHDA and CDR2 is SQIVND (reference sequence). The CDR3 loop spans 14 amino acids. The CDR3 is CASGFGLTNTEAFF. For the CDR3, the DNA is TGTGCCAGTGGATTCGGGCTTACGAACACTGAAGCTTTCTTT.

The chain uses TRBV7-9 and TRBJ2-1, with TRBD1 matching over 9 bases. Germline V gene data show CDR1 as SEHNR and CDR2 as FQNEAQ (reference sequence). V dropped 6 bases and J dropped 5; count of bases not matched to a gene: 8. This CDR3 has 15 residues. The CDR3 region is CASRPTGGSNNEQFF. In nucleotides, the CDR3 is TGTGCCAGCAGGCCTACAGGGGGCTCTAACAATGAGCAGTTCTTC.

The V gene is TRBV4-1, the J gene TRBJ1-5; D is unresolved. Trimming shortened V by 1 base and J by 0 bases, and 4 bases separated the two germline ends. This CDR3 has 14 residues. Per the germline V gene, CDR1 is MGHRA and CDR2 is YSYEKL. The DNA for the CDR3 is TGCGCCAGCAGCCAAGCAAATAGCAATCAGCCCCAGCATTTT. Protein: CASSQANSNQPQHF.

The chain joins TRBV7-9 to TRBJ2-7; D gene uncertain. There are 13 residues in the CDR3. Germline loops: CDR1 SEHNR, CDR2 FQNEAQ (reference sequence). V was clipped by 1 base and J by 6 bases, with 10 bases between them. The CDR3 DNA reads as TGTGCCAGCAGCTTAGACGGGCCGATCGAGCAGTACTTC. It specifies CASSLDGPIEQYF.

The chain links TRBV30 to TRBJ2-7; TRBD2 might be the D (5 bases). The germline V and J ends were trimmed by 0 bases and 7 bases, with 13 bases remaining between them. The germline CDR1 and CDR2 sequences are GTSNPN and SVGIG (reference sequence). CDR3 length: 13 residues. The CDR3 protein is CAWSVYRGQEQYF. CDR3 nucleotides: TGTGCCTGGAGTGTGTACCGCGGGCAAGAGCAGTACTTC.

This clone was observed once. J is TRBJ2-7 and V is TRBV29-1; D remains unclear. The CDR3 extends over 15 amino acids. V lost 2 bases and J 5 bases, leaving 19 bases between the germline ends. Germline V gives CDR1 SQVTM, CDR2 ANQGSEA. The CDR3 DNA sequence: TGCAGCGTTGAACCCTGGAGCTCCCCTGGGAACGAGCAGTACTTC. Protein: CSVEPWSSPGNEQYF.

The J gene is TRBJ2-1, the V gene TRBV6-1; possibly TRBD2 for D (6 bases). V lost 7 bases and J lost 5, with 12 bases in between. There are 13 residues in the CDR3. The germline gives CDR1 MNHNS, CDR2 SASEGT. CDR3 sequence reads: CASISSGDNEQFF. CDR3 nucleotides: TGTGCCAGCATTTCATCGGGGGACAATGAGCAGTTCTTC.